What follows is one T cell receptor beta chain and its context. This sample is part of a study of blood T cell repertoires in COVID-19. Trimming stripped 6 bases from V and 6 bases from J, with 17 bases between. The CDR3 consists of 14 residues. Germline V gene sequence: CDR1 MNHEY, CDR2 SVGAGI. Under the authors' procedure: Counts of nucleated cells, estimated from reference gene primer amplification, were obtained. Clones were sequenced by immunoSEQ multiplex PCR, and TCRdb holds only the in-frame ones, with some missing. V and J calls and clone size are as listed in that table; D and trimming were resolved from the DNA. The repertoire consists of about 300,000 clones, with roughly nine tenths occurring once and the leading ten covering under 3.5%.

The V gene is TRBV6-5, the J gene TRBJ1-2, with D possibly being TRBD1 (5 bases). The source material was PBMCs or T cells enriched from blood (not recorded which). The clonotype originates from a woman in her 50s who had been exposed to COVID-19. The CDR3 nucleotides read TGTGCCAGCAGCCGCCCGGGGGAACTAAATGGCTACACCTTC. Translated, it gives CASSRPGELNGYTF.